The clone carrying this T cell receptor (beta chain) occurred many times. There are 12 residues in the CDR3. Per germline, CDR1 MNHEY and CDR2 SVGEGT. V shed 1 base and J shed 6 bases, with 3 bases lying between them. The TCRbeta library was prepared with unique molecular identifiers. TCRdb re-called the PCR reads with MiXCR, one entry per CDR3 protein. The data show around 500,000 distinct CDR3 sequences, under 15% seen once. This sample stems from a study of T-cell reconstitution after alpha-beta-depleted transplantation in children. The sample in question was PBMCs from the stem cell graft donor, obtained from the stem cell graft. The chain employs TRBV6-2 or TRBV6-3 and TRBJ2-2; D gene ambiguous. The source of this sequence is a human donor who donated a stem cell graft to a child with combined immunodeficiency. CDR3 protein: CASSYFAGELFF. DNA of the CDR3: TGTGCCAGCAGTTACTTTGCCGGGGAGCTGTTTTTT.